The 4 T cell receptor beta chains in this list originate from one sample, sequenced in a study of CD8+CD57+ T cells in acquired aplastic anemia. Those patients picked for sequencing had displayed CD8+CD57+ cell expansion on flow cytometry. Using genomic DNA as the template, TCR beta VDJ and CDR3 profiling was carried out. TCRdb independently ran MiXCR on the reads; one entry per CDR3 protein. The data hold around 200,000 distinct CDR3 sequences, with 50% to 70% observed a single time. The sequenced sample was sorted CD4+, CD8+, or CD8+CD57+ T cells (not recorded which) from PBMCs. The receptors were gathered from a human donor with aplastic anemia.

V usage is TRBV7-9 and J usage is TRBJ1-5; unclear D gene. V lost 1 base, J lost 6 bases, and 10 bases lay in between. CDR1 and CDR2 (germline): SEHNR, FQNEAQ (reference sequence). There are 14 residues in the CDR3. The CDR3 sequence is CASSLDAAGQPQHF. The CDR3 nucleotides are TGTGCCAGCAGCTTAGACGCAGCAGGTCAGCCCCAGCATTTT.

The chain employs TRBV2 and TRBJ1-5; D is uncertain. The CDR3 covers 14 residues. Germline CDR1 SNHLY, CDR2 FYNNEI. V dropped 5 bases and J dropped 8 bases, with 16 bases sitting between them. CDR3 sequence reads: CASSLVVAGKPQHF. CDR3 nucleotide sequence: TGTGCCAGCAGTTTAGTAGTAGCGGGGAAGCCCCAGCATTTT.

This clonotype was counted only a few times. The J gene is TRBJ2-7, the V gene TRBV14, with 7 positions matching TRBD1. Germline V gives CDR1 SGHDN, CDR2 FVKESK. V lost 0 bases to trimming and J lost 3 bases; unmatched junction nucleotides: 5. The CDR3 loop spans 15 amino acids. CDR3 residues: CASSQDRRQGYEQYF. The CDR3 DNA follows: TGTGCCAGCAGCCAAGATAGACGACAGGGCTACGAGCAGTACTTC.

The table lists this clonotype with a few counts. This chain links TRBV7-6 with TRBJ2-3; D might be TRBD1 or TRBD2, each matching 5 bases. The length of the CDR3 is 14 residues. With 4 bases removed from V and 2 bases from J, the gap between germline ends came to 10 bases. Germline V gene sequence: CDR1 SGHVS, CDR2 FNYEAQ. The CDR3 nucleotides are TGTGCCAGCAGCTCCCGGGGCAACACAGATACGCAGTATTTT. As protein: CASSSRGNTDTQYF.